This TCR beta chain is from a study of coeliac disease. Only in-frame clones appear in the TCRdb table, and some are missing; sequencing was by immunoSEQ multiplex PCR. The repertoire holds approximately 2,000 clones, around 65% seen once, with approximately 19% in the top ten. This clonotype was sampled from a woman in her 50s with celiac disease on a gluten-free diet. Sequencing was carried out using lamina propria lymphocytes from the gut.

Written as DNA, the CDR3 is TGCGCCAGCAGCTCGGGACAGGGGGCTGGCTACGAGCAGTACTTC. Protein product: CASSSGQGAGYEQYF. This rearrangement joins TRBV4-1 to TRBJ2-7; 12 bases map to TRBD1. Germline values: CDR1 MGHRA, CDR2 YSYEKL. CDR3 size: 15 residues. With V trimmed by 5 bases and J by 3 bases, 5 bases remained unmatched.